These 21 T cell receptor beta chains were all obtained from the same sample, sequenced in a study of T cells after yellow fever vaccination. Each CDR3 protein gets one entry after TCRdb re-called the 5' RACE reads with MiXCR. The data contain about 22,000 distinct CDR3 sequences, 5.2% of them seen just once; the ten biggest clones take up 20%. The source material was PBMCs, either bulk or a sorted T-cell subset (CD4+, CD8+, memory, or dextramer-sorted; not recorded which), sampled more than 35 days after the first yellow fever vaccination. Receptors were obtained from a man aged 18-30 years who received the YFV17D yellow fever vaccine.

This clonotype has at least ten counts. This chain links TRBV7-8 with TRBJ2-7, with 7 bases that match TRBD2. There are 16 residues in the CDR3. Germline V gives CDR1 SGHVS, CDR2 FQNEAQ. With 2 bases clipped from V and 2 bases from J, the junction kept 9 bases outside the gene matches. CDR3 in amino acids: CASSLPRGTVTYEQYF. The CDR3 nucleotides are TGTGCCAGCAGCTTACCGCGGGGGACTGTGACCTACGAGCAGTACTTC.

About this clonotype itself: A much larger clonotype is one base distant, so this may be a read error. The rearrangement joins TRBV5-1 to TRBJ2-5; no clear D. CDR1 and CDR2 (germline): SGHRS, YFSETQ. The CDR3 extends over 13 amino acids. Deletions cut 4 bases from V and 5 bases from J, with 12 bases between. The CDR3 DNA reads TGCGCCAGCAGCCCGCCGAGGCCTGAGACCCAGTACTTC. Its protein product is CASSPPRPETQYF. The full variable domain, in which reference TRBV5-1 and TRBJ2-5 provide the parts outside the CDR3, is KAGVTQTPRYLIKTRGQQVTLSCSPISGHRSVSWYQQTPGQGLQFLFEYFSETQRNKGNFPGRFSGRQFSNSRSEMNVSTLELGDSALYLCASSPPRPETQYFGPGTRLLVL.

This clonotype was recorded at least ten times. The rearrangement links TRBV12-3 or TRBV12-4 to TRBJ2-3, with 10 bases aligning to TRBD2. This CDR3 has 16 residues. With V trimmed by 2 bases and J by 2 bases, 4 bases remained unmatched. Here the CDR3 reads CASSLRLAGVTDTQYF. The CDR3 nucleotides read TGTGCCAGCAGTTTAAGGCTAGCGGGGGTCACAGATACGCAGTATTTT.

In this sample, this clonotype turned up many times. The gene calls are TRBV24-1 and TRBJ2-2; the match to TRBD1 covers 7 bases. Germline trimming cut 0 bases from V and 7 bases from J; bases unmatched to any gene: 4. The germline CDR1 and CDR2 sequences are KGHDR and SFDVKD. The CDR3 has 15 residues. In DNA form, the CDR3 reads TGTGCCACCAGTGATTTGCGCAGGGGGATCGGGGAGCTGTTTTTT. Its protein is CATSDLRRGIGELFF.

This clonotype has a count of ten or more. The V and J genes are TRBV27 and TRBJ2-3; D could derive from TRBD1 or TRBD2 (5 bases each). The CDR3 is made up of 13 amino acids. Germline CDR1 is MNHEY and CDR2 is SMNVEV (reference sequence). V was clipped by 2 bases and J by 5 bases, with 8 bases between them. This CDR3 is CASSLVGGDTQYF. CDR3 DNA sequence: TGTGCCAGCAGTTTAGTTGGGGGAGATACGCAGTATTTT.

This clonotype was seen at least ten times. The rearrangement uses TRBV28 and TRBJ2-3; D is uncertain. The CDR3 runs 17 residues. Germline-derived CDR1 and CDR2 are MDHEN and SYDVKM. V was cut by 4 bases and J by 0 bases, with 17 bases left in between. DNA for the CDR3: TGTGCCAGCAGTTCCCGATATATTAGGGTTAGCACAGATACGCAGTATTTT. It yields the protein CASSSRYIRVSTDTQYF.

As concerns this clonotype: Given a much more abundant clone one base away, this may be a read error. The rearrangement joins TRBV7-9 to TRBJ1-5; possibly TRBD1 for D (5 bases). There are 12 residues in the CDR3. Germline V gene data show CDR1 as SEHNR and CDR2 as FQNEAQ (reference sequence). CDR3 amino acids: CACSSGTQPQHF. The CDR3 DNA reads TGTGCCTGCAGTTCAGGGACCCAGCCCCAGCATTTT.

This clonotype has at least ten counts. The V and J genes are TRBV4-3 and TRBJ1-2; weak D call: TRBD1 (5 bases). Germline V gene sequence: CDR1 LGHNA, CDR2 YSLEER. The CDR3 runs to 15 residues. Trimming removed 0 bases at V and 4 bases at J, with 12 bases between. CDR3 in amino acids: CASSQETGTAYGYTF. CDR3 nucleotides: TGCGCCAGCAGCCAAGAAACCGGGACTGCCTATGGCTACACCTTC.

This clonotype is medium-sized. The chain uses TRBV7-9 and TRBJ2-5; 7 bases are a match to TRBD1. This CDR3 is 16 amino acids long. Trimming removed 2 bases from V and 5 bases from J; junction bases left unmatched: 11. CDR1 is SEHNR, CDR2 FQNEAQ, per germline (reference sequence). DNA for the CDR3: TGTGCCAGCAGCTTATTAAGGGATCTAGGGGGCGAGACCCAGTACTTC. Amino acids: CASSLLRDLGGETQYF.

The sample holds many counts of this clonotype. The rearrangement uses TRBV20-1 and TRBJ2-1; D is possibly TRBD2 (5 bases). Trimming left V 4 bases short and J 4 bases short, with 14 bases between. Per the germline V gene, CDR1 is DFQATT and CDR2 is SNEGSKA (reference sequence). The CDR3 length is 14 residues. CDR3 protein: CSATGSQIYNEQFF. The CDR3 DNA is TGCAGTGCTACGGGATCTCAAATTTACAATGAGCAGTTCTTC.

Ten or more counts support this clonotype. This rearrangement joins TRBV19 to TRBJ1-2; no clear D. The CDR3 spans 13 residues. V was shortened by 7 bases and J by 2 bases, with 11 bases between the two germline ends. Germline V gives CDR1 LNHDA, CDR2 SQIVND (reference sequence). As DNA, the CDR3 is TGTGCCAGTAAATCCTGGCAGAACTATGGCTACACCTTC. Translated: CASKSWQNYGYTF.

This clonotype has at least ten counts. This rearrangement joins TRBV7-9 to TRBJ2-2; 8 bases agree with TRBD2. Germline CDR1 SEHNR, CDR2 FQNEAQ (reference sequence). The V segment lost 4 bases and the J segment 6 bases; nucleotides outside the gene matches: 13. The CDR3 is 17 residues long. The CDR3 DNA follows: TGTGCCAGCAGCTCCCCCCCGGGGGGGATGTATCCCGGGGAGCTGTTTTTT. Encoded protein: CASSSPPGGMYPGELFF.

The sample holds many counts of this clonotype. The chain employs TRBV4-3 and TRBJ1-4; D uncertain. Germline assignment: CDR1 LGHNA and CDR2 YSLEER. CDR3 length: 14 amino acids. V was shortened by 0 bases and J by 6 bases, with 8 bases between the two germline ends. CDR3 protein: CASSQDHLYEKLFF. For the CDR3, the DNA is TGCGCCAGCAGCCAAGATCATTTATATGAAAAACTGTTTTTT.

In this sample, this clonotype turned up many times. The chain links TRBV20-1 to TRBJ2-1; 9 bases are shared with TRBD2. Germline lookup yields CDR1 DFQATT and CDR2 SNEGSKA (reference sequence). The CDR3 covers 13 residues. The ends lost 2 bases at V and 7 bases at J; junction bases unmatched: 3. This CDR3 reads CSARRLAGNEQFF. CDR3 nucleotides: TGCAGTGCTAGACGGCTAGCGGGAAATGAGCAGTTCTTC.

At least ten counts were recorded for this clonotype. The J gene is TRBJ1-1, the V gene TRBV11-2, with D possibly being TRBD1 (6 bases). The V end lost 7 bases, the J end lost 1 base, and 10 bases lay between the germline ends. The CDR3 loop spans 13 amino acids. Germline loops: CDR1 SGHAT, CDR2 FQNNGV. CDR3 amino acids: CASIKQGNTEAFF. CDR3 coding DNA: TGTGCCAGCATCAAACAGGGGAACACTGAAGCTTTCTTT.

This clonotype came up many times. The rearrangement links TRBV27 to TRBJ2-1; D is unclear. The CDR3 length is 16 residues. Between the trimmed V and J ends, which lost 2 bases and 0 bases, there was a span of 11 bases. Germline lookup yields CDR1 MNHEY and CDR2 SMNVEV (reference sequence). The CDR3 region is CASSLQAISSYNEQFF. The DNA for the CDR3 is TGTGCCAGCAGTTTACAGGCGATCTCCTCCTACAATGAGCAGTTCTTC.

There are many counts of this clonotype. This rearrangement joins TRBV9 to TRBJ2-7, with D uncertain. This CDR3 spans 14 amino acids. Germline loops: CDR1 SGDLS, CDR2 YYNGEE. The germline V and J ends were trimmed by 0 bases and 2 bases, with 9 bases remaining between them. In DNA, the CDR3 is TGTGCCAGCAGCGTAGCTGGCAACGCCTACGAGCAGTACTTC. This gives the protein CASSVAGNAYEQYF.

Ten or more counts support this clonotype. This chain links TRBV9 with TRBJ2-5; 9 positions agree with TRBD1. Germline CDR1 and CDR2: SGDLS and YYNGEE. J gave up 5 bases and V 4 bases, and 6 bases lay outside the gene matches. The CDR3 consists of 14 residues. The CDR3 region is CASSPRQGGETQYF. CDR3 coding DNA: TGTGCCAGCAGCCCCAGACAGGGGGGTGAGACCCAGTACTTC.

In this sample, this clonotype turned up many times. J is TRBJ2-3 and V is TRBV13; the D gene is possibly TRBD2 (7 bases). From germline, CDR1 is PRHDT and CDR2 FYEKMQ (reference sequence). The CDR3 spans 16 residues. V gave up 2 bases and J gave up 2 bases, with 14 bases separating them. DNA for the CDR3: TGTGCCAGCAGCTTAAGGGCGGGGGCGTCCACAGATACGCAGTATTTT. Its translation is CASSLRAGASTDTQYF.

This clonotype was observed at least ten times. V gene TRBV4-1 combines with J gene TRBJ1-1, with D unclear. The CDR3 runs 17 residues. V lost 0 bases and J lost 4, with 18 bases in between. Germline CDR1 reads MGHRA; CDR2 reads YSYEKL. The CDR3 reads CASSQDRSPQVGTEAFF. In nucleotides, the CDR3 is TGCGCCAGCAGCCAAGATAGGAGCCCGCAGGTTGGCACTGAAGCTTTCTTT.

The J gene is TRBJ2-4, the V gene TRBV27; no clear D gene. Germline V lookup: CDR1 MNHEY, CDR2 SMNVEV (reference sequence). The CDR3 totals 16 residues. V lost 4 bases to trimming and J lost 1 base, with 14 bases between them. This CDR3 is CASSSLIKDAKNIQYF. The CDR3 DNA is TGTGCCAGCAGTTCCCTAATTAAGGACGCCAAAAACATTCAGTACTTC.